This TCR beta chain originates from a study of Ad26.COV2.S vaccination and SARS-CoV-2 variants. Study information: The donor belonged to the COV1001 Ad26.COV2.S trial arm. Each vaccinee took Ad26.COV2.S intramuscularly, once or twice 56 days apart. Whole-study findings and limits: Ad26.COV2.S recipients had broader spike-specific TCRs (P = 0.0014).

As for this clone: Its antigen is unidentified.

Repertoires were generated with immunoSEQ multiplex PCR, while TCRdb's copy carries only in-frame clones and drops some. The data show about 350,000 clones, with 88% seen just once and 6.4% held by the top ten. V was cut by 0 bases and J by 4 bases, with 10 bases left in between. The CDR3 loop spans 15 amino acids. Per germline, CDR1 SGHDN and CDR2 FVKESK. The treatment: 15 to 20 received Ad26.COV2.S at low or high dose, single or two shots; roughly 5 received placebo; per-sample allocation not given. It was on day 63 after the first vaccine or placebo injection that samples were taken. Wuhan-strain spike was delivered by a replication-incompetent Ad26 vector.

The rearrangement joins TRBV14 to TRBJ2-1; TRBD1 might be the D (6 bases). Sequences were derived from peripheral blood, sampled in a trial of Ad26.COV2.S vaccine versus placebo. This sequence originates from a person between 18 and 65 years old who received the Ad26.COV2.S COVID-19 vaccine or a placebo. The CDR3 sequence: CASSQEQGRYNEQFF. CDR3 nucleotide sequence: TGTGCCAGCAGCCAAGAACAGGGCAGATACAATGAGCAGTTCTTC.